The clone carrying this T cell receptor (beta chain) has just a few counts. The source of the sample is a study of T-cell memory formation after mild COVID-19. Study-level information: TCR clusters largely stayed donor specific.

TCRdb re-analysed the 5' RACE reads in MiXCR, keeping a single row per CDR3 protein. The table includes approximately 340,000 distinct CDR3 sequences, around a sixth detected once. The sample was PBMCs or a T cell subset sorted from them (not recorded which). The source is a man between 18 and 29 years old who had mild COVID-19 (a few samples of this study predate the infection). Cell type and time point are not known.

The CDR3, as DNA: TGTGCCAGCAGCTTACGTCTGCTAGCGGGGGGGCAGTTCAACACCGGGGAGCTGTTTTTT. This translates into CASSLRLLAGGQFNTGELFF. The rearrangement joins TRBV7-9 to TRBJ2-2, with 12 positions matching TRBD2. The ends lost 2 bases at V and 2 bases at J; junction bases unmatched: 12. This CDR3 spans 20 amino acids. Per germline, CDR1 SEHNR and CDR2 FQNEAQ (reference sequence).